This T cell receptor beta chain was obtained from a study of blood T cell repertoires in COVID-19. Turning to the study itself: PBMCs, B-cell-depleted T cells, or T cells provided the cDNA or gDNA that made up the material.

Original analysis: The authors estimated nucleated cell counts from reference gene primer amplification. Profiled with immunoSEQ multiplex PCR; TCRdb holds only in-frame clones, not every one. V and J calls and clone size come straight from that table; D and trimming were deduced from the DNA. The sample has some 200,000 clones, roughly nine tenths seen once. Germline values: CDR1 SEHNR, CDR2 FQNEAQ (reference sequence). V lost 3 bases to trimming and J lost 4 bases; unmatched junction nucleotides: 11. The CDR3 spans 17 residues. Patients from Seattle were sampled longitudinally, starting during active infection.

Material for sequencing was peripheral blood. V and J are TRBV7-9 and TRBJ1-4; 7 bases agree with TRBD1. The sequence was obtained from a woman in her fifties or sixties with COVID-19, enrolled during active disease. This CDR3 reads CASSFDRDTVLNEKLFF. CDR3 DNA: TGTGCCAGCAGCTTTGACAGGGATACAGTACTTAATGAAAAACTGTTTTTT. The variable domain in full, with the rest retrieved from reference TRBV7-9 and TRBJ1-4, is DTGVSQNPRHKITKRGQNVTFRCDPISEHNRLYWYRQTLGQGPEFLTYFQNEAQLEKSRLLSDRFSAERPKGSFSTLEIQRTEQGDSAMYLCASSFDRDTVLNEKLFFGSGTQLSVL.